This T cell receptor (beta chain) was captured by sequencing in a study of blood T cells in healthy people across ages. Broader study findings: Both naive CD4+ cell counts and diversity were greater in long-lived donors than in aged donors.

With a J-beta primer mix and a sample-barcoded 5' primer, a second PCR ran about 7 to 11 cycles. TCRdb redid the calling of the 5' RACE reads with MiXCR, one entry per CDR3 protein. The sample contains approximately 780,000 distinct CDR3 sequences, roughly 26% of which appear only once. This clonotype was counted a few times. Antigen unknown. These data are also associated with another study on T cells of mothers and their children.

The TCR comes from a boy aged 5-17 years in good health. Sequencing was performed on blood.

CDR3 loop: CSARTGGGQETQYF. The CDR3 DNA reads as TGCAGTGCTAGGACCGGGGGCGGTCAAGAGACCCAGTACTTC. V usage is TRBV20-1 and J usage is TRBJ2-5; D tentatively reads TRBD1 or TRBD2 (6 bases each). The CDR3 covers 14 residues. Germline V lookup: CDR1 DFQATT, CDR2 SNEGSKA (reference sequence). V lost 3 bases and J lost 2, with 13 bases in between.